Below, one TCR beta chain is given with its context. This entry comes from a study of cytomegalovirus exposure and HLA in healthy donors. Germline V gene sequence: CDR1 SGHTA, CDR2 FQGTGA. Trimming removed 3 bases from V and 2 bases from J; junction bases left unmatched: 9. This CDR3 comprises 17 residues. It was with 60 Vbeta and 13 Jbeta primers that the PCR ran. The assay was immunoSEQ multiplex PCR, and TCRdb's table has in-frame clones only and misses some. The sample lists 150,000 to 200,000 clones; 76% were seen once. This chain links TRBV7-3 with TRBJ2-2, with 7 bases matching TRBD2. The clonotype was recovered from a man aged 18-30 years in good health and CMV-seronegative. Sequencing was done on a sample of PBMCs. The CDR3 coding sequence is TGTGCCAGCAGCTTTCTCGGACTAGGGAGAAACACCGGGGAGCTGTTTTTT. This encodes CASSFLGLGRNTGELFF.